The 9 T cell receptor beta chains in this list originate from one sample, sequenced in a study of shared clonotypes between healthy human individuals. Assay used: immunoSEQ multiplex PCR; TCRdb lists only in-frame clones, some missing. This table holds 2 million to 3 million clones, 93% found once. The material sequenced was naive CD4+ T cells from PBMCs. This sample's subset: CD45RA+ positively selected. Receptor source: a man aged 18 to 29 in good health. Some clones in this sample may be carry-over from other donors' samples.

This clone was found once. This chain links TRBV11-3 with TRBJ2-7; D possibly corresponds to TRBD2 (5 bases). CDR1 and CDR2 from the germline V gene are SGHNT and YENEEA. This CDR3 contains 14 residues. Trimming cost V 4 bases and J 5 bases, with 15 bases left between them. The CDR3 coding sequence is TGTGCCAGCAGCTGGTCCGGGGATCTAGACGAGCAGTACTTC. It yields the protein CASSWSGDLDEQYF.

The chain carries TRBV18 and TRBJ2-1; perhaps TRBD1 as D (5 bases). Germline CDR1 and CDR2: KGHSH and LQKENI. The CDR3 spans 15 residues. The V gene lost 3 bases and the J gene lost 8 bases, with 17 bases spanning the gap. The CDR3 DNA reads TGTGCCAGCTCACCTCAGGGTATTTCGTCGGATGAGCAGTTCTTC. This sequence encodes CASSPQGISSDEQFF.

The V gene is TRBV28, the J gene TRBJ2-3; 10 positions agree with TRBD1. CDR1 MDHEN and CDR2 SYDVKM come from the germline V gene. The length of the CDR3 is 15 residues. The V and J ends lost 7 bases and 2 bases, in that order; junction bases with no gene match: 6. This CDR3 is CASKAGQGITDTQYF. CDR3 coding DNA: TGTGCCAGCAAAGCGGGACAGGGGATCACAGATACGCAGTATTTT. Supplemented by reference TRBV28 and TRBJ2-3, the full variable domain reads DVKVTQSSRYLVKRTGEKVFLECVQDMDHENMFWYRQDPGLGLRLIYFSYDVKMKEKGDIPEGYSVSREKKERFSLILESASTNQTSMYLCASKAGQGITDTQYFGPGTRLTVL.

The J gene is TRBJ1-3, the V gene TRBV5-1; D gene uncertain. The CDR3 is 11 amino acids. V was shortened by 3 bases and J by 4 bases, with 2 bases between the two germline ends. The germline V gene encodes CDR1 SGHRS and CDR2 YFSETQ. CDR3 residues: CASSYGNTIYF. As DNA, the CDR3 is TGCGCCAGCAGCTACGGAAACACCATATATTTT.

This clone is a singleton in its sample. This rearrangement joins TRBV19 to TRBJ2-1; TRBD2 agrees at 7 bases. V was clipped by 7 bases and J by 3 bases; unmatched bases: 6. CDR3 length: 14 amino acids. Germline CDR1 reads LNHDA; CDR2 reads SQIVND (reference sequence). CDR3 sequence: CASKRGRIYNEQFF. CDR3 sequence (DNA): TGTGCCAGTAAACGCGGGAGAATCTACAATGAGCAGTTCTTC.

The CDR3 nucleotides read TGTGCCAGCAGCTACCCCAACTCCGCCGGGTACCAAGAGACCCAGTACTTC. This codes for CASSYPNSAGYQETQYF. This rearrangement joins TRBV7-9 to TRBJ2-5; D uncertain. CDR1 and CDR2 from the germline V gene are SEHNR and FQNEAQ (reference sequence). Trimming removed 4 bases from V and 0 bases from J, with 18 bases in between. CDR3 length: 17 amino acids.

The chain joins TRBV28 to TRBJ2-7; TRBD2 is a possible D gene (5 bases). Per the germline V gene, CDR1 is MDHEN and CDR2 is SYDVKM. V lost 6 bases and J 4 bases, leaving 13 bases between the germline ends. The CDR3 contains 13 residues. The DNA of the CDR3 is TGTGCCAGCAGGGACTTCACTTATTACGAGCAGTACTTC. Its translation is CASRDFTYYEQYF.

J is TRBJ1-2 and V is TRBV27, with D possibly TRBD1 on 6 matching bases. The germline V gene has CDR1 MNHEY and CDR2 SMNVEV (reference sequence). The V end lost 6 bases, the J end lost 2 bases, and 13 bases lay between the germline ends. This CDR3 has 14 residues. CDR3 amino acids: CASSPGGTNYGYTF. CDR3 bases: TGTGCCAGCAGCCCGGGAGGGACAAACTATGGCTACACCTTC.

The chain carries TRBV25-1 and TRBJ2-5; 12 positions match TRBD2. The J call may be wrong; the DNA end is better matched by TRBJ2-7. CDR1 MGHDK and CDR2 SYGVNS come from the germline V gene. The CDR3 contains 15 residues. CDR3 bases: TGTGCCAGCAGTAGACTAGCGGGAGCTTCCTACGAGCAGTACTTC. Translation: CASSRLAGASYEQYF.